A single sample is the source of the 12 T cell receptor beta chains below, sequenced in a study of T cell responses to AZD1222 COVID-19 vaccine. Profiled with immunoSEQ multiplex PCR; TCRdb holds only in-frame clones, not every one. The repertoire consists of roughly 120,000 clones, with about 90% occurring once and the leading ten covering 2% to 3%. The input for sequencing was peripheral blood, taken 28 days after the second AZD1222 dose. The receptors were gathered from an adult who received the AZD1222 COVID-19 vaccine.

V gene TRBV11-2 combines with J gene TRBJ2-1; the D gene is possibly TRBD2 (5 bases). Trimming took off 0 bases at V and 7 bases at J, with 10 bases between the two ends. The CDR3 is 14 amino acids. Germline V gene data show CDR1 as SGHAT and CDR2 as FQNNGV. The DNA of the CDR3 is TGTGCCAGCAGCTTAGATCGGGAAAGTAATGAGCAGTTCTTC. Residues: CASSLDRESNEQFF.

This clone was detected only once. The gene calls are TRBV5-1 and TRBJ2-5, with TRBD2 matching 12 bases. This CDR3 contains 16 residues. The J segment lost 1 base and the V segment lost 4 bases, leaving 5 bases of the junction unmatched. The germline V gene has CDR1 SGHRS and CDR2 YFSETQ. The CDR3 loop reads CASSPGLAGRQETQYF. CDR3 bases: TGCGCCAGCAGCCCCGGACTAGCGGGGCGCCAAGAGACCCAGTACTTC. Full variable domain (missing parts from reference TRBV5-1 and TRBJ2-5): KAGVTQTPRYLIKTRGQQVTLSCSPISGHRSVSWYQQTPGQGLQFLFEYFSETQRNKGNFPGRFSGRQFSNSRSEMNVSTLELGDSALYLCASSPGLAGRQETQYFGPGTRLLVL.

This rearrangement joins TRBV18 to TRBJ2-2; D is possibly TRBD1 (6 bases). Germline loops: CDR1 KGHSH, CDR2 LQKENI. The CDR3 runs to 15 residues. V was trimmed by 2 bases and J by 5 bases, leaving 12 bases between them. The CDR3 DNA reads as TGTGCCAGCTCACCAGGCCCCCAGGGGACCGGGGAGCTGTTTTTT. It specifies CASSPGPQGTGELFF.

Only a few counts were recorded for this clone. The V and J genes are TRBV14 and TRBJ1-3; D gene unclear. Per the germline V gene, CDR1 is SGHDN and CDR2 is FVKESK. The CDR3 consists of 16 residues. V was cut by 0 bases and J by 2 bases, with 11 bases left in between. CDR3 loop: CASSQDYAGTGNTIYF. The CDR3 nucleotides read TGTGCCAGCAGCCAAGATTATGCCGGGACTGGAAACACCATATATTTT.

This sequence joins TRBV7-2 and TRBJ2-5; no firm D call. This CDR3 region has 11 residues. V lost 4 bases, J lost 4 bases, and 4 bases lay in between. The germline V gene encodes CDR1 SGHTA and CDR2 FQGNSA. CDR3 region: CASSSLETQYF. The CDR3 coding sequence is TGTGCCAGCAGCTCCTTAGAGACCCAGTACTTC.

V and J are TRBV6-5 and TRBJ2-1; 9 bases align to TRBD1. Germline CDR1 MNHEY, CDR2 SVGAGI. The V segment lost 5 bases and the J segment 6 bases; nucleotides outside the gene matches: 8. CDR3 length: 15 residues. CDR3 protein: CASSRPGQGINEQFF. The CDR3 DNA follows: TGTGCCAGCAGTCGGCCGGGACAGGGCATCAATGAGCAGTTCTTC.

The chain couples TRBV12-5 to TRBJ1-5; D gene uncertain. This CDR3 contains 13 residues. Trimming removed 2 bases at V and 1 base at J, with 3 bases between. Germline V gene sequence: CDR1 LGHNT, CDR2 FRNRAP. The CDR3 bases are TGTGCTAGTGGTTTGAGGAGCAATCAGCCCCAGCATTTT. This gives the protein CASGLRSNQPQHF.

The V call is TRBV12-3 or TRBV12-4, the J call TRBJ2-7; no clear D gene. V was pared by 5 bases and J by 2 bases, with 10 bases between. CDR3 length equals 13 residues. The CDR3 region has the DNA TGTGCCAGCAGTCTCCCCGCAACCTACGAGCAGTACTTC. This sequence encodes CASSLPATYEQYF.

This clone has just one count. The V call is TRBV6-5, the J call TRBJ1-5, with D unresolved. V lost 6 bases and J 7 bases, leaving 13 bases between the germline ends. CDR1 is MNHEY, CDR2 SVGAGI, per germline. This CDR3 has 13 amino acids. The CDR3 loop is CASSPEGMQPQHF. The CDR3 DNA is TGTGCCAGCAGCCCCGAAGGGATGCAGCCCCAGCATTTT.

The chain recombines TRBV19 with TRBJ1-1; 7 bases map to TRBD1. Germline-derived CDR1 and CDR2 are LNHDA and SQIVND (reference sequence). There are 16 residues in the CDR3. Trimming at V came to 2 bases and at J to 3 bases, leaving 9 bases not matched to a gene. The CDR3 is CASSIRGRGGHTEAFF. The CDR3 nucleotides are TGTGCCAGTAGTATAAGGGGGCGAGGGGGTCACACTGAAGCTTTCTTT.

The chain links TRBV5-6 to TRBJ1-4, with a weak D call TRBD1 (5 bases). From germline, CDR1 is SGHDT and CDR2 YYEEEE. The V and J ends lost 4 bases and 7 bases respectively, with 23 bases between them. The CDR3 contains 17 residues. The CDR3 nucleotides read TGTGCCAGCAGCCCCCTCTCCGACTCCTGGGGCGGTGAAAAACTGTTTTTT. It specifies CASSPLSDSWGGEKLFF.

The CDR3 DNA reads TGTGCCAGCAGCTTAGGAAGTTCCTCTGGAAACACCATATATTTT. Its translation: CASSLGSSSGNTIYF. The chain carries TRBV11-3 and TRBJ1-3; unclear D gene. Germline lookup yields CDR1 SGHNT and CDR2 YENEEA. Trimming shortened V by 1 base and J by 0 bases, and 7 bases separated the two germline ends. The CDR3 runs 15 residues.